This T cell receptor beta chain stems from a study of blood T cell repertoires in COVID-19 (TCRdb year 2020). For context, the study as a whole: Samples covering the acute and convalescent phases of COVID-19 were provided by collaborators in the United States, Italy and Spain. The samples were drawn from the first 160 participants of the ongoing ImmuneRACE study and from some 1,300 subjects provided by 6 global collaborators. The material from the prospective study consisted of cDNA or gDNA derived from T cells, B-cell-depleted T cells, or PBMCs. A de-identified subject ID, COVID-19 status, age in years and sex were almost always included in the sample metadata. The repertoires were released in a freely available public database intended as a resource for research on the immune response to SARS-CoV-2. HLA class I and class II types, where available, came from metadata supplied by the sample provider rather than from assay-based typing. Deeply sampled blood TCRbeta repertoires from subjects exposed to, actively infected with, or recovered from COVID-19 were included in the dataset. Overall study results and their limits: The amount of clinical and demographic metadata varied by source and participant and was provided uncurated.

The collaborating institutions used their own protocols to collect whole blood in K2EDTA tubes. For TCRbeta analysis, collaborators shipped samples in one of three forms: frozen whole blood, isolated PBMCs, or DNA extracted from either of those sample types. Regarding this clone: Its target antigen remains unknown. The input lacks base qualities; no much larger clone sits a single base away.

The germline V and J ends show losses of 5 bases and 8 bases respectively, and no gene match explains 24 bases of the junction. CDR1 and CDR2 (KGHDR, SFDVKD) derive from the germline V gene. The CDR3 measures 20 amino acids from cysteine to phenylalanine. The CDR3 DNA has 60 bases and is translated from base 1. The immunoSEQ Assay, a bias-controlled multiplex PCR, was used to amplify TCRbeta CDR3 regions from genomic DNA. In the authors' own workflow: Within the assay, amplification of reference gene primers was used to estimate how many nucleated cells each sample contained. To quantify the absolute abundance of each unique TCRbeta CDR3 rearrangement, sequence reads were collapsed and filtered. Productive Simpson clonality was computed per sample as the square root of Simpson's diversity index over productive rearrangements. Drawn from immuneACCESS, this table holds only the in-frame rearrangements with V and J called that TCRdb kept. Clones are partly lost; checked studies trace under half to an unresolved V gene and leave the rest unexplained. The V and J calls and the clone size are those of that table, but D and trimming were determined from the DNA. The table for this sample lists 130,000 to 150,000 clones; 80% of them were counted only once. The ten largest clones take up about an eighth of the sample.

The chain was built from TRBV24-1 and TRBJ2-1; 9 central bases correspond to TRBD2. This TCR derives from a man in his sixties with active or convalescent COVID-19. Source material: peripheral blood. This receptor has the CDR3 CATSVGSGRTRTVGRDEQFF. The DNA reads TGTGCCACCAGTGTTGGTAGCGGGAGAACCCGAACCGTTGGGAGGGATGAGCAGTTCTTC.